Relative to its sample, the clone carrying this TCR beta chain is hyperexpanded (1% or more). Samples: about 28 days before transplant, then days 30, 100 and 180 after. The data originate from a study of T cell clonotyping in hematopoietic cell transplantation. The table came from immunoSEQ multiplex PCR; TCRdb's copy has only in-frame clones and leaves some out. This table holds around 9,800 clones, around 86% found once. Germline CDR1 and CDR2: PRHDT and FYEKMQ (reference sequence). The CDR3 length is 16 residues. After removal of 4 bases from V and 2 bases from J, the junction contained 4 bases not matched to a gene.

The material sequenced was PBMCs, taken 180 days after allogeneic stem cell transplant. V and J are TRBV13 and TRBJ2-3, with 12 positions matching TRBD2. The clonotype originates from a male patient aged 55 to 69 who had an allogeneic stem cell transplant from an unrelated donor, so the T cells may come from the graft donor. Some clones in this sample may be carry-over from other donors' samples. CDR3: CASSSSSGGATDTQYF. CDR3 sequence (DNA): TGTGCCAGCAGCTCGTCTAGCGGGGGGGCCACAGATACGCAGTATTTT.